These 4 T cell receptor beta chains were all obtained from the same sample, sequenced in a study of graft-versus-host responses after intestinal transplantation. Measured with immunoSEQ multiplex PCR; TCRdb has only the in-frame clones, and not every one. The table records about 110,000 clones, approximately 93% of them present only once. The antigens these receptors bind are not known. The sample in question was unstimulated CD8+ T cells sorted from spleen or lymph node cells, obtained before transplant. Receptor source: a human donor who was the organ donor for an intestinal transplant.

J is TRBJ2-1 and V is TRBV19, with D possibly matching TRBD1 (6 bases). This CDR3 is 14 amino acids long. Germline V lookup: CDR1 LNHDA, CDR2 SQIVND (reference sequence). Trimming took 2 bases from V and 4 from J, leaving 9 bases between them. CDR3 coding DNA: TGTGCCAGTAGTATACCCGGACAGTACAATGAGCAGTTCTTC. This gives the protein CASSIPGQYNEQFF.

The sample holds a few counts of this clone. This chain uses TRBV6-1 with TRBJ1-2; D gene ambiguous. The CDR3 consists of 12 residues. CDR1 is MNHNS and CDR2 is SASEGT in the germline V gene. The V end was cut by 6 bases, the J end by 3 bases, with 8 bases between. The CDR3 coding sequence is TGTGCCAGCAGGCCCTCGGACTATGGCTACACCTTC. Its translation is CASRPSDYGYTF.

Note on this clone: The sample holds other DNA sequences that translate to the same CDR3. This chain uses TRBV6-5 with TRBJ2-3; D remains unclear. The CDR3 loop spans 13 amino acids. Germline CDR1 is MNHEY and CDR2 is SVGAGI. V shed 0 bases and J shed 0 bases, with 1 base lying between them. CDR3 DNA: TGTGCCAGCAGTTACTCCAGCACAGATACGCAGTATTTT. Protein product: CASSYSSTDTQYF.

Concerning this clone itself: At one end, the junction sequence differs from germline, possibly due to a read error. In the same sample, other DNA sequences code for this CDR3. The rearrangement links TRBV6-6 to TRBJ1-1; D possibly corresponds to TRBD1 (5 bases). There are 13 residues in the CDR3. Germline lookup yields CDR1 MNHNY and CDR2 SVGAGI (reference sequence). CDR3 coding DNA: TGCGCCACCCACGGGACCGCGAACACTGAAGCTTTCTTT. Translation: CATHGTANTEAFF.